The table lists the clone carrying this TCR beta chain with a count of one. The data belong to a study of blood T cell repertoires in COVID-19. Across the study: There were acute and convalescent COVID-19 samples, and they came from the United States, Italy and Spain. From T cells, B-cell-depleted T cells, or PBMCs came the material, which was cDNA or gDNA.

In the study's own analysis: How many nucleated cells were present was estimated from reference gene primer amplification. The table came from immunoSEQ multiplex PCR; TCRdb's copy has only in-frame clones and leaves some out. The D gene and trimming were derived from the DNA, and the V and J assignments and clone size from that table. This repertoire shows around 230,000 clones, 70% to 85% found once; its top ten account for approximately 16%. V lost 4 bases to trimming and J lost 7 bases, with 15 bases between them. Germline V gene data show CDR1 as KGHDR and CDR2 as SFDVKD. This CDR3 has 14 amino acids. Ages ranged from about 18 to 89 years, with residence in fewer than 25 US areas.

The chain carries TRBV24-1 and TRBJ1-2; maybe TRBD1 (5 bases). This TCR derives from a man between 40 and 49 years old who had recovered from COVID-19. The sequenced sample was PBMCs or T cells enriched from blood (not recorded which). The DNA for the CDR3 is TGTGCCACCAGTGACCCGCGGGGGATCTCTGGCTACACCTTC. This gives the protein CATSDPRGISGYTF.